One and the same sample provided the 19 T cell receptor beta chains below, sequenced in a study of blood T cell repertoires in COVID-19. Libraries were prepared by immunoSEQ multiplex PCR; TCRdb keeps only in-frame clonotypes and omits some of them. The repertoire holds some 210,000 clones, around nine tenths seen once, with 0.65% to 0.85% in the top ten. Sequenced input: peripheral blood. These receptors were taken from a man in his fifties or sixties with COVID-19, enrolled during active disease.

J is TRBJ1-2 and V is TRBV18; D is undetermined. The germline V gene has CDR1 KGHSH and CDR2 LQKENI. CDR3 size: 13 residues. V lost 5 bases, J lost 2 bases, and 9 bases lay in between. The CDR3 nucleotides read TGTGCCAGCTCATTTCAGGCGAACTATGGCTACACCTTC. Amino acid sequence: CASSFQANYGYTF.

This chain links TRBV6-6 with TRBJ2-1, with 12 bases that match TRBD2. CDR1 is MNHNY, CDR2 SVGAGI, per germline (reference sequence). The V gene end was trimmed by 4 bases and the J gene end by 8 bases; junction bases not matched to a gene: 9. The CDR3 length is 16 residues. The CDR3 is CASSFGLAGRLDEQFF. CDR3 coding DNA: TGTGCCAGCAGTTTCGGACTAGCGGGGAGGCTGGATGAGCAGTTCTTC.

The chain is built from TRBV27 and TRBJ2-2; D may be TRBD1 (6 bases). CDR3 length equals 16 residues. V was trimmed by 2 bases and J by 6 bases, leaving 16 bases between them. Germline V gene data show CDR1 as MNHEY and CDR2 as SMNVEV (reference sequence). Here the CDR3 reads CASSLKGRGRSGELFF. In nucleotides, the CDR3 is TGTGCCAGCAGTTTAAAGGGCAGGGGTCGGTCCGGGGAGCTGTTTTTT.

CDR3 DNA: TGCGCCAGCAGTAAGGGGAATCCCACAGATACGCAGTATTTT. This codes for CASSKGNPTDTQYF. This chain links TRBV5-1 with TRBJ2-3; maybe TRBD1 (5 bases). The ends were cut back, 5 bases at V and 2 bases at J, with 12 bases in the middle. The CDR3 has 14 residues. Looked up from germline, CDR1 is SGHRS and CDR2 is YFSETQ. The complete variable domain, with remaining parts taken from reference TRBV5-1 and TRBJ2-3, reads KAGVTQTPRYLIKTRGQQVTLSCSPISGHRSVSWYQQTPGQGLQFLFEYFSETQRNKGNFPGRFSGRQFSNSRSEMNVSTLELGDSALYLCASSKGNPTDTQYFGPGTRLTVL.

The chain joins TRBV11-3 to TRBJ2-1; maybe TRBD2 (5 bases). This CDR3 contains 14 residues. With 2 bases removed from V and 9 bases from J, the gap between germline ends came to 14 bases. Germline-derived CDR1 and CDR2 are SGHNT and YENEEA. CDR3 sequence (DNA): TGTGCCAGCAGCTTACAAAGCGGCTTAGGTGAGCAGTTCTTC. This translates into CASSLQSGLGEQFF. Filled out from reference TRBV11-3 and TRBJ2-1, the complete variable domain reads EAGVVQSPRYKIIEKKQPVAFWCNPISGHNTLYWYLQNLGQGPELLIRYENEEAVDDSQLPKDRFSAERLKGVDSTLKIQPAELGDSAVYLCASSLQSGLGEQFFGPGTRLTVL.

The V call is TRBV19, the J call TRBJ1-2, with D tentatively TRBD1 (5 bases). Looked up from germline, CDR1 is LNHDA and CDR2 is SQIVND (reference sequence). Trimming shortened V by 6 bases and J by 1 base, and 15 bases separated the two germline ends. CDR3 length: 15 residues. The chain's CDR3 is CASRGGATVNYGYTF. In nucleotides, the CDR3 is TGTGCCAGTAGGGGCGGGGCTACCGTTAACTATGGCTACACCTTC.

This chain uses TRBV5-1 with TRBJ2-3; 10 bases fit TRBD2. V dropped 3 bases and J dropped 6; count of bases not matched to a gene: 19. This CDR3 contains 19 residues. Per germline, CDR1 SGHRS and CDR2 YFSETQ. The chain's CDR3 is CASSSLFEREGTLGDTQYF. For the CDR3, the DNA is TGCGCCAGCAGCTCCCTTTTCGAGCGGGAGGGTACGTTAGGGGATACGCAGTATTTT.

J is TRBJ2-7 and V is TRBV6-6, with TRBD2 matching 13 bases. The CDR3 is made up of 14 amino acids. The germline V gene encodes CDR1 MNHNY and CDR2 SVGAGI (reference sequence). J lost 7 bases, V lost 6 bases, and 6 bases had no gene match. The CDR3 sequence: CASSPLAGGQEQYF. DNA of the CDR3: TGTGCCAGCAGCCCACTAGCGGGAGGGCAGGAGCAGTACTTC.

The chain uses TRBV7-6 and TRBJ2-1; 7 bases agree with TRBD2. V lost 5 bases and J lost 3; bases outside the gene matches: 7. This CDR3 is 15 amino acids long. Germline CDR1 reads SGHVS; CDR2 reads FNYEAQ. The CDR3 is CASSTYAGDYNEQFF. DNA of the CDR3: TGTGCCAGCAGCACATACGCGGGGGACTACAATGAGCAGTTCTTC.

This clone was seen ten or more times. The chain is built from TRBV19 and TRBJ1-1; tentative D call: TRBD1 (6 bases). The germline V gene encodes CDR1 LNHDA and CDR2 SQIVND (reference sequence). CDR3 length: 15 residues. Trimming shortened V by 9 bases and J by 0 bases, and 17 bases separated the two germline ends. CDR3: CASRQAQGVNTEAFF. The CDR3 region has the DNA TGTGCCAGCAGACAGGCCCAGGGAGTGAACACTGAAGCTTTCTTT.

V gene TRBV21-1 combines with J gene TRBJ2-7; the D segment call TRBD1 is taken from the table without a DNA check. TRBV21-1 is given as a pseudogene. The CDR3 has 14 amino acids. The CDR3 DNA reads TGTGCCAGCAGCCCCGGGACAGGGGGCTGCGAGCAGTACTTC. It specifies CASSPGTGGCEQYF.

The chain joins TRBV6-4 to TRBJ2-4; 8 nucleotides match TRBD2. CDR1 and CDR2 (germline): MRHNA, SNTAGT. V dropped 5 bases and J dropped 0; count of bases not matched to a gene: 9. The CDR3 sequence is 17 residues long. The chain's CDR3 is CASSPGRGGTAKNIQYF. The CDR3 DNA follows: TGTGCCAGCAGTCCCGGACGGGGGGGGACAGCCAAAAACATTCAGTACTTC.

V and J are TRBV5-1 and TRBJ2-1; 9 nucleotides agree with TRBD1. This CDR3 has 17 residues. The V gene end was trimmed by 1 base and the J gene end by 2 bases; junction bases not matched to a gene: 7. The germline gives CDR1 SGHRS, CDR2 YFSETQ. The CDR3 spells CASSLNPGQGPYNEQFF. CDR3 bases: TGCGCCAGCAGCTTGAACCCGGGACAGGGTCCCTACAATGAGCAGTTCTTC.

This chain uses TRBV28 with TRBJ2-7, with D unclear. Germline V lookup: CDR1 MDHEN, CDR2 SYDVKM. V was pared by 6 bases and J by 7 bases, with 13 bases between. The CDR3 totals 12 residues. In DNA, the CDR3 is TGTGCCAGCAGGTTAAGTACGGGTGAGCAGTACTTC. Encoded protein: CASRLSTGEQYF.

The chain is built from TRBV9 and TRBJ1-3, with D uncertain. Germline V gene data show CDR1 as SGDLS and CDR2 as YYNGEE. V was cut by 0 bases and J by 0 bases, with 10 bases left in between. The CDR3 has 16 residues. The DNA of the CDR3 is TGTGCCAGCAGCGTAGAACAGTCAAGCTCTGGAAACACCATATATTTT. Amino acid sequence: CASSVEQSSSGNTIYF. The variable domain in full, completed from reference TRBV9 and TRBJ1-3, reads DSGVTQTPKHLITATGQRVTLRCSPRSGDLSVYWYQQSLDQGLQFLIQYYNGEERAKGNILERFSAQQFPDLHSELNLSSLELGDSALYFCASSVEQSSSGNTIYFGEGSWLTVV.

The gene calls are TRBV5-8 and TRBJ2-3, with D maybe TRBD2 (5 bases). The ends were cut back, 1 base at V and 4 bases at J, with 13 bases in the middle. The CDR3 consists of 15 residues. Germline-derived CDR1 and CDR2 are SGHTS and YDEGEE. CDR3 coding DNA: TGTGCCAGCAGCTTGCTAAGCGCGGGTGCAGATACGCAGTATTTT. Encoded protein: CASSLLSAGADTQYF.

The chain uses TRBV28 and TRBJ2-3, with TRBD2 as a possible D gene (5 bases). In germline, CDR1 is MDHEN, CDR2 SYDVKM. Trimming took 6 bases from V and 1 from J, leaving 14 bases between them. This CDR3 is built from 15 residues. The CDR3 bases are TGTGCCAGCAGCCCTTCGGGGATAGGCACAGATACGCAGTATTTT. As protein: CASSPSGIGTDTQYF.

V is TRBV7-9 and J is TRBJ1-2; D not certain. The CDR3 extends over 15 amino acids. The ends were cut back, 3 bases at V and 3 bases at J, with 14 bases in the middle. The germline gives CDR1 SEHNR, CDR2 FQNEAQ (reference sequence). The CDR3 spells CASSFPGSVDYGYTF. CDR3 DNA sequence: TGTGCCAGCAGCTTCCCCGGGTCTGTAGACTATGGCTACACCTTC.

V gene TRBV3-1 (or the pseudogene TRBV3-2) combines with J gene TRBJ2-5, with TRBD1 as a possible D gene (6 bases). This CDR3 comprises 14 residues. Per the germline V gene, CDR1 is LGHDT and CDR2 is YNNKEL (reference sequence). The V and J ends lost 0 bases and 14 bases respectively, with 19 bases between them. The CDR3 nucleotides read TGTGCCAGCAGCCAAGACCCGATGACAGGCGTTAATTACTTC. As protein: CASSQDPMTGVNYF.